The 8 T cell receptor beta chains reported below all come from one sample, sequenced in a study of T cell clusters in autoimmune cytopenias. TRB amplification used roughly 250 ng of peripheral blood genomic DNA. TRB was amplified by touch-down multiplex PCR, primer pools A and B combined. TCRdb reanalyzed the multiplex PCR reads, giving one entry per CDR3 protein sequence and no DNA. The sample includes 9,500 to 12,000 distinct CDR3 sequences. In addition, the sample was reused for a study of T cell repertoires in aging, cancer and after chemotherapy.

Sequenced sample: peripheral blood. The receptors come from a human donor in good health.

The rearrangement links TRBV6-6 to TRBJ2-2; the D call of TRBD2 rests on TCRdb alone, since no DNA is present to check it. The CDR3 has 11 amino acids. Germline V gives CDR1 MNHNY, CDR2 SVGAGI (reference sequence). Here the CDR3 reads CAGGTPGELFF.

The chain joins TRBV15 to TRBJ1-2; TCRdb picks TRBD1, but there is no DNA to check that call. Germline-derived CDR1 and CDR2 are LNHNV and YYDKDF (reference sequence). The CDR3 contains 17 residues. The CDR3 loop is CATSRALGTGGNYGYTF. Using reference TRBV15 and TRBJ1-2 for the parts outside the CDR3, the full variable domain is DAMVIQNPRYQVTQFGKPVTLSCSQTLNHNVMYWYQQKSSQAPKLLFHYYDKDFNNEADTPDNFQSRRPNTSFCFLDIRSPGLGDTAMYLCATSRALGTGGNYGYTFGSGTRLTVV.

The chain couples TRBV5-6 to TRBJ2-7; TCRdb gives TRBD2 as the D gene, but with no DNA this cannot be confirmed. Germline V gives CDR1 SGHDT, CDR2 YYEEEE. CDR3 length: 18 residues. The CDR3 sequence: CASSPPSALDRGSYEQYF.

The chain uses TRBV19 and TRBJ2-2. Germline V lookup: CDR1 LNHDA, CDR2 SQIVND (reference sequence). This CDR3 spans 16 amino acids. CDR3 sequence reads: CASSITAWANTGELFF.

This rearrangement joins TRBV6-5 to TRBJ2-6. Per the germline V gene, CDR1 is MNHEY and CDR2 is SVGAGI. This CDR3 is 16 amino acids long. The CDR3 region is CVSGRLAFSGANVLTF.

V is TRBV6-4 and J is TRBJ2-3; without DNA, the TCRdb call of TRBD1 cannot be checked. Germline V gene data show CDR1 as MRHNA and CDR2 as SNTAGT. This CDR3 is 14 amino acids long. The CDR3 sequence: CASSDGAGSYTQYF.

Here the CDR3 reads CASSIEETQYF. V is TRBV19 and J is TRBJ2-5. The CDR3 is 11 residues long. CDR1 and CDR2 from the germline V gene are LNHDA and SQIVND (reference sequence).

V usage is TRBV19 and J usage is TRBJ1-4; TCRdb designates TRBD1, a call that cannot be tested without DNA. The CDR3 has 16 amino acids. The V gene's germline CDR1 is LNHDA and CDR2 SQIVND (reference sequence). The CDR3 loop is CASSIDTDRGREKLFF.